This is a list of T cell receptor beta chains from one sample in a study of T cell responses to AZD1222 COVID-19 vaccine. Profiled with immunoSEQ multiplex PCR; TCRdb holds only in-frame clones, not every one. The sample lists some 31,000 clones; over 75% were seen once. This sample comprised peripheral blood, obtained 28 days after the second AZD1222 dose. The source is an adult who received the AZD1222 COVID-19 vaccine. Both conserved end residues are trimmed from each CDR3. The order of the fields is V gene, CDR3 protein.

>TRBV5-5
ASSSGTPSGDTQY
>TRBV19
ASSRSQFASSYNEQF
>TRBV18
ASSSIQLSNYGYT
>TRBV5-6
ASSLDPGTITYEQY
>TRBV14
ASSLEGTLYNEQF
>TRBV7-2
ASSASGGAYEQY
>TRBV9
ASFSRASNQPQH
>TRBV6-5
ASIGGTNTGELF
>TRBV6-5
ASRHREREQY
>TRBV5-3
ARSLWAGTRYEQY